This is a list of T cell receptor beta chains from one sample in a study of T cells after yellow fever vaccination. TCRdb processed the 5' RACE reads anew with MiXCR; each CDR3 protein has one entry. Among hundreds of thousands of distinct CDR3 sequences, under 15% were seen once, and the ten largest hold 3.2%. The sequences come from CD4+ T cells sorted from PBMCs, collected 15 days after the yellow fever booster vaccination. Receptors originate from a man aged 18 to 29 who received the YFV17D yellow fever vaccine. Each CDR3 is given with its conserved first and last residue. The D gene is left open where the match is weak. Rows give clone size only sometimes, using once, few, many, or a class for an expanded clone.

CDR3nt: TGCGCCAGCAGCCTCCAGGGGTACCGCACTGAAGCTTTCTTT; CDR3aa: CASSLQGYRTEAFF; abundance: many; j_gene: TRBJ1-1; v_gene: TRBV5-1; d_gene: NA
CDR3nt: TGTGCCAGCAACCCTGGGGGGGCGGAGACCCAGTACTTC; CDR3aa: CASNPGGAETQYF; abundance: few; j_gene: TRBJ2-5; v_gene: TRBV11-1; d_gene: NA
CDR3nt: TGTGCCAGCAGACCTCGACAGGGTAGTGCTGAGCAGTTCTTC; CDR3aa: CASRPRQGSAEQFF; abundance: NA; j_gene: TRBJ2-1; v_gene: TRBV27; d_gene: TRBD1
CDR3nt: TGCACCCAGACAGGGGGGGTCGGCGGGGAGCTGTTTTTT; CDR3aa: CTQTGGVGGELFF; abundance: many; j_gene: TRBJ2-2; v_gene: TRBV29-1; d_gene: TRBD1
CDR3nt: TGTGCCAGCACCCGCGACTCCGGGGGTACAGATACGCAGTATTTT; CDR3aa: CASTRDSGGTDTQYF; abundance: NA; j_gene: TRBJ2-3; v_gene: TRBV7-2; d_gene: NA
CDR3nt: TGTGCCAGCAGCCAAGATCGGACAGGCTTAACACCCCTCCACTTT; CDR3aa: CASSQDRTGLTPLHF; abundance: NA; j_gene: TRBJ1-6; v_gene: TRBV4-2; d_gene: TRBD1
CDR3nt: TGTGCCAGCAGTTTCGGGAGGGCAGCGTTTGCTTTCTTT; CDR3aa: CASSFGRAAFAFF; abundance: few; j_gene: TRBJ1-1; v_gene: TRBV28; d_gene: NA
CDR3nt: TGCAGTGCCATCGAGGGGGGACTTGAAGCTTTCTTT; CDR3aa: CSAIEGGLEAFF; abundance: few; j_gene: TRBJ1-1; v_gene: TRBV20-1; d_gene: NA
CDR3nt: TGCGCCAGCAGCTTGGAAGGGGAAAATACGCAGTATTTT; CDR3aa: CASSLEGENTQYF; abundance: NA; j_gene: TRBJ2-3; v_gene: TRBV5-1; d_gene: NA
CDR3nt: TGTGCCAGCAGTTTTGTTCCAGCTAGCACAGATACGCAGTATTTT; CDR3aa: CASSFVPASTDTQYF; abundance: many; j_gene: TRBJ2-3; v_gene: TRBV12-3/TRBV12-4; d_gene: NA
CDR3nt: TGTGCCAGCAGCTCCGAAGGGGGGGCAAGGACGCAGTATTTT; CDR3aa: CASSSEGGARTQYF; abundance: few; j_gene: TRBJ2-3; v_gene: TRBV5-4; d_gene: NA
CDR3nt: TGTGCCAGTCGGATGAACACTGAAGCTTTCTTT; CDR3aa: CASRMNTEAFF; abundance: many; j_gene: TRBJ1-1; v_gene: TRBV6-5; d_gene: NA
CDR3nt: TGTGCCAGCTCACCGGGGGCAGACAAAGAGACCCAGTACTTC; CDR3aa: CASSPGADKETQYF; abundance: few; j_gene: TRBJ2-5; v_gene: TRBV18; d_gene: NA
CDR3nt: TGTGCCAGCAGTAACCTGCGGGACAGGGGGGCCCCCAATGAGCAGTTCTTC; CDR3aa: CASSNLRDRGAPNEQFF; abundance: NA; j_gene: TRBJ2-1; v_gene: TRBV6-5; d_gene: TRBD1
CDR3nt: TGTGCCAGCCTAAGCGACAGGGGGATTTTCAATGAGCAGTTCTTC; CDR3aa: CASLSDRGIFNEQFF; abundance: few; j_gene: TRBJ2-1; v_gene: TRBV4-2; d_gene: TRBD1
CDR3nt: TGTGCCAGCAGCTTGATGGGGGCGGGTACAGATACGCAGTATTTT; CDR3aa: CASSLMGAGTDTQYF; abundance: NA; j_gene: TRBJ2-3; v_gene: TRBV7-2; d_gene: NA
CDR3nt: TGTGCCAGCAGCTCAGCCCTGGGACGGAACTCGGAGACCCAGTACTTC; CDR3aa: CASSSALGRNSETQYF; abundance: few; j_gene: TRBJ2-5; v_gene: TRBV7-9; d_gene: NA
CDR3nt: TGTGCCAGCTCGGGAGACAGGGGCGGACCCCTCCACTTT; CDR3aa: CASSGDRGGPLHF; abundance: NA; j_gene: TRBJ1-6; v_gene: TRBV18; d_gene: TRBD1
CDR3nt: TGTGCCACCAGTGACACGGGACAGGGGGGCAATGAGCAGTTCTTC; CDR3aa: CATSDTGQGGNEQFF; abundance: NA; j_gene: TRBJ2-1; v_gene: TRBV24-1; d_gene: TRBD1
CDR3nt: TGTGCCAGCAGCTTCCAGCTGACTAGTAACAATGAGCAGTTCTTC; CDR3aa: CASSFQLTSNNEQFF; abundance: few; j_gene: TRBJ2-1; v_gene: TRBV9; d_gene: NA
CDR3nt: TGTGCCAGCAGTTACAGGGGCACAGATACGCAGTATTTT; CDR3aa: CASSYRGTDTQYF; abundance: many; j_gene: TRBJ2-3; v_gene: TRBV6-5; d_gene: NA
CDR3nt: TGCGCCAGCAGCTCTTTACAGGGGAGGGACACTGAAGCTTTCTTT; CDR3aa: CASSSLQGRDTEAFF; abundance: NA; j_gene: TRBJ1-1; v_gene: TRBV5-1; d_gene: TRBD1
CDR3nt: TGTGCCAGCTCACCGACTATGGGGGCTTCCGGAAACACCATATATTTT; CDR3aa: CASSPTMGASGNTIYF; abundance: NA; j_gene: TRBJ1-3; v_gene: TRBV18; d_gene: NA
CDR3nt: TGTGCCAGCAGACAGGGTACTGGAAACACCATATATTTT; CDR3aa: CASRQGTGNTIYF; abundance: few; j_gene: TRBJ1-3; v_gene: TRBV4-2; d_gene: NA
CDR3nt: TGTGCCAGCAATGTTGGTAGAAAAGAGACCCAGTACTTC; CDR3aa: CASNVGRKETQYF; abundance: NA; j_gene: TRBJ2-5; v_gene: TRBV28; d_gene: NA
CDR3nt: TGCAGTGCTCAGCGGGGAGGCTACAATGAGCAGTTCTTC; CDR3aa: CSAQRGGYNEQFF; abundance: NA; j_gene: TRBJ2-1; v_gene: TRBV20-1; d_gene: TRBD2
CDR3nt: TGTGCCAGCAGTGGACTTCGGGGTACGTACACTGAAGCTTTCTTT; CDR3aa: CASSGLRGTYTEAFF; abundance: NA; j_gene: TRBJ1-1; v_gene: TRBV25-1; d_gene: NA
CDR3nt: TGTGCCTGGAACTACCAGGACAGGGTTGACGAGCAGTACTTC; CDR3aa: CAWNYQDRVDEQYF; abundance: NA; j_gene: TRBJ2-7; v_gene: TRBV30; d_gene: TRBD1
CDR3nt: TGCGCCAGCAGCCAATCCTCAGGGGGCTCCTACAATGAGCAGTTCTTC; CDR3aa: CASSQSSGGSYNEQFF; abundance: many; j_gene: TRBJ2-1; v_gene: TRBV4-1; d_gene: TRBD1
CDR3nt: TGCAGCGTCGTACAGAACATGAACACTGAAGCTTTCTTT; CDR3aa: CSVVQNMNTEAFF; abundance: NA; j_gene: TRBJ1-1; v_gene: TRBV29-1; d_gene: NA
CDR3nt: TGTGCCAGCTCGCGGTCAGCCGAAAAACTGTTTTTT; CDR3aa: CASSRSAEKLFF; abundance: NA; j_gene: TRBJ1-4; v_gene: TRBV28; d_gene: NA
CDR3nt: TGCGCCAGCAGCTTCGTTGCGGGGCTGGACGGGGAGCTGTTTTTT; CDR3aa: CASSFVAGLDGELFF; abundance: few; j_gene: TRBJ2-2; v_gene: TRBV5-1; d_gene: NA
CDR3nt: TGTGCCAGCAGTCTAGGACAGAGCTATGGCTACACCTTC; CDR3aa: CASSLGQSYGYTF; abundance: few; j_gene: TRBJ1-2; v_gene: TRBV7-3; d_gene: NA
CDR3nt: TGTGCCAGCAGCCCACGGGGTCGAGGGACTAGCGGGGGCAATGAGCAGTTCTTC; CDR3aa: CASSPRGRGTSGGNEQFF; abundance: few; j_gene: TRBJ2-1; v_gene: TRBV7-9; d_gene: TRBD2
CDR3nt: TGTGCCAGCAGCTTAGAGGTTAGCGGGGGGGCCGATACGCAGTATTTT; CDR3aa: CASSLEVSGGADTQYF; abundance: NA; j_gene: TRBJ2-3; v_gene: TRBV11-2; d_gene: TRBD2
CDR3nt: TGTGCCAGCTCAGAGTTCCAGGGTCGCACCGGGGAGCTGTTTTTT; CDR3aa: CASSEFQGRTGELFF; abundance: NA; j_gene: TRBJ2-2; v_gene: TRBV18; d_gene: NA
CDR3nt: TGCAGCGTTGACAGGGCGTACACAGATACGCAGTATTTT; CDR3aa: CSVDRAYTDTQYF; abundance: many; j_gene: TRBJ2-3; v_gene: TRBV29-1; d_gene: NA
CDR3nt: TGCGCCAGCAGCTTGACAGACGGCACAGATACGCAGTATTTT; CDR3aa: CASSLTDGTDTQYF; abundance: NA; j_gene: TRBJ2-3; v_gene: TRBV5-1; d_gene: NA
CDR3nt: TGTGCCAGCAGCCAAGAACGACAGAGCTATGGCTACACCTTC; CDR3aa: CASSQERQSYGYTF; abundance: many; j_gene: TRBJ1-2; v_gene: TRBV3-1; d_gene: NA
CDR3nt: TGTGCCAGCAGCCTCCTACCGGGAGTCGGGGAGCTGTTTTTT; CDR3aa: CASSLLPGVGELFF; abundance: few; j_gene: TRBJ2-2; v_gene: TRBV7-9; d_gene: NA
CDR3nt: TGTGCCAGCACCGCGACCCAGTACCAAGAGACCCAGTACTTC; CDR3aa: CASTATQYQETQYF; abundance: NA; j_gene: TRBJ2-5; v_gene: TRBV25-1; d_gene: NA
CDR3nt: TGTGCCAGCAGCTCTTCTAGCGGGGGGCCCTACGAGCAGTACTTC; CDR3aa: CASSSSSGGPYEQYF; abundance: NA; j_gene: TRBJ2-7; v_gene: TRBV7-2; d_gene: TRBD2